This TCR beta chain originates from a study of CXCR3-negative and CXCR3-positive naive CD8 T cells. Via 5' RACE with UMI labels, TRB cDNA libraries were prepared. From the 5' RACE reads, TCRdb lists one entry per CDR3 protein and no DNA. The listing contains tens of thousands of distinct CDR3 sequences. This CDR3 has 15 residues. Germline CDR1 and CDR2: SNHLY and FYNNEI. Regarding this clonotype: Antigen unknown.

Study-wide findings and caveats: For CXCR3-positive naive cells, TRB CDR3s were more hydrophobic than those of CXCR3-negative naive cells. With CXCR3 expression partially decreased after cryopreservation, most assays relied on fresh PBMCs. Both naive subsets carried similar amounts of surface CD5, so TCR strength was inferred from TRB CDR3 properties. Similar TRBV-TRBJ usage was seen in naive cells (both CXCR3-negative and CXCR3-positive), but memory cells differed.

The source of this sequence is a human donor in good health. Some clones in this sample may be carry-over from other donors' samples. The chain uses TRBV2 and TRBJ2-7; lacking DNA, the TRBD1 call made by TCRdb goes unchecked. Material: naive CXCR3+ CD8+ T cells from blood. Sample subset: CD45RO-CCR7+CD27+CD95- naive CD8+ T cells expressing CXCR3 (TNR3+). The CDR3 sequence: CASSEWTGDTYEQYF.